The 25 T cell receptor beta chains below all came from one sample that was sequenced in a study of blood T cell repertoires in COVID-19. TCRdb keeps only in-frame clones here, not all; method: immunoSEQ multiplex PCR. Among 150,000 to 200,000 clones listed, 83% were seen once. The specimen was peripheral blood. The receptors stem from a woman between 70 and 85 years old with COVID-19, enrolled during active disease.

The rearrangement uses TRBV28 and TRBJ1-2; 7 nucleotides align to TRBD1. The V gene end was trimmed by 6 bases and the J gene end by 8 bases; junction bases not matched to a gene: 6. Germline loops: CDR1 MDHEN, CDR2 SYDVKM. This CDR3 has 12 amino acids. The CDR3 DNA is TGTGCCAGCAGCACAGGGGCTCTGGGCTACACCTTC. Its translation: CASSTGALGYTF.

This chain connects TRBV28 to TRBJ2-3; a weak D match, TRBD2 (5 bases). From germline, CDR1 is MDHEN and CDR2 SYDVKM. Trimming cost V 5 bases and J 0 bases, with 24 bases left between them. The CDR3 totals 19 residues. In nucleotides, the CDR3 is TGTGCCAGCAGTCCGTACCCGCGAGGGCCTGTTGGTAGCACAGATACGCAGTATTTT. The encoded protein is CASSPYPRGPVGSTDTQYF.

This chain links TRBV7-9 with TRBJ1-2; D is ambiguous. The CDR3 consists of 14 residues. Germline V CDR1 and CDR2: SEHNR, FQNEAQ (reference sequence). V was trimmed by 5 bases and J by 4 bases, leaving 14 bases between them. CDR3 residues: CASSEGGLGYGYTF. CDR3 DNA sequence: TGTGCCAGCAGCGAGGGAGGGTTAGGCTATGGCTACACCTTC.

This chain uses TRBV5-1 with TRBJ2-1, with TRBD2 identical over 7 bases. Germline trimming cut 0 bases from V and 3 bases from J; bases unmatched to any gene: 6. Germline CDR1 SGHRS, CDR2 YFSETQ. CDR3 length: 16 residues. The CDR3 DNA follows: TGCGCCAGCAGCTTGGCCCCGGGGGGAAGCTACAATGAGCAGTTCTTC. This encodes CASSLAPGGSYNEQFF.

This chain connects TRBV5-1 to TRBJ2-7; perhaps TRBD1 as D (6 bases). Per germline, CDR1 SGHRS and CDR2 YFSETQ. This CDR3 comprises 16 residues. With 4 bases removed from V and 3 bases from J, the gap between germline ends came to 20 bases. This chain's CDR3 is CASSRWTELTLYEQYF. CDR3 nucleotide sequence: TGCGCCAGCAGCCGGTGGACAGAATTAACCCTCTACGAGCAGTACTTC.

This CDR3 is CASSYGVLPYEQYF. CDR3 sequence (DNA): TGTGCCAGCAGTTACGGAGTTCTTCCCTACGAGCAGTACTTC. The chain recombines TRBV6-2 or TRBV6-3 with TRBJ2-7, with unresolved D. V lost 2 bases to trimming and J lost 2 bases, with 10 bases between them. The CDR3 runs 14 residues. The V gene's germline CDR1 is MNHEY and CDR2 SVGEGT.

V is TRBV28 and J is TRBJ1-2; D might be TRBD1 (6 bases). This CDR3 contains 15 residues. Per the germline V gene, CDR1 is MDHEN and CDR2 is SYDVKM. V lost 6 bases, J lost 8 bases, and 22 bases lay in between. CDR3 DNA sequence: TGTGCCAGCAGGTCCCTGAGGGGGGGACTGAGAGGCTACACCTTC. It encodes CASRSLRGGLRGYTF.

This chain joins TRBV9 and TRBJ2-7; no firm D call. Germline CDR1 reads SGDLS; CDR2 reads YYNGEE. V was cut by 3 bases and J by 0 bases, with 10 bases left in between. The CDR3 totals 14 residues. CDR3 coding DNA: TGTGCCAGCAGCGCCCTTTCTAGCTCCTACGAGCAGTACTTC. It yields the protein CASSALSSSYEQYF.

The chain uses TRBV7-3 and TRBJ2-7; D might be TRBD2 (6 bases). The CDR3 is made up of 13 amino acids. Trimming removed 5 bases at V and 6 bases at J, with 14 bases between. CDR1 is SGHTA, CDR2 FQGTGA, per germline. CDR3: CASSPGTESEQYF. The CDR3 coding sequence is TGTGCCAGCAGCCCCGGGACTGAGTCCGAGCAGTACTTC.

The chain uses TRBV5-4 and TRBJ1-6; D is possibly TRBD1 (6 bases). V was clipped by 4 bases and J by 8 bases, with 22 bases between them. The CDR3 runs 17 residues. Per germline, CDR1 SGHNT and CDR2 YYREEE (reference sequence). CDR3 in DNA: TGTGCCAGCAGCCCTACGACGATAATGACAGGCGATTCACCCCTCCACTTT. This translates into CASSPTTIMTGDSPLHF.

This sequence joins TRBV19 and TRBJ1-1; no reliable D call. The germline gives CDR1 LNHDA, CDR2 SQIVND (reference sequence). CDR3 size: 12 residues. Trimming stripped 6 bases from V and 3 bases from J, with 8 bases between. CDR3 amino acids: CASRDGDTEAFF. The CDR3 DNA is TGTGCCAGTAGAGACGGGGACACTGAAGCTTTCTTT. Supplemented by reference TRBV19 and TRBJ1-1, the full variable domain reads DGGITQSPKYLFRKEGQNVTLSCEQNLNHDAMYWYRQDPGQGLRLIYYSQIVNDFQKGDIAEGYSVSREKKESFPLTVTSAQKNPTAFYLCASRDGDTEAFFGQGTRLTVV.

The chain carries TRBV20-1 and TRBJ2-4; 8 bases agree with TRBD2. Germline lookup yields CDR1 DFQATT and CDR2 SNEGSKA (reference sequence). The CDR3 consists of 17 residues. Trimming cost V 3 bases and J 1 base; bases outside gene matches: 11. The CDR3 DNA sequence: TGCAGTGCTAGTAAGGGGGGAGCGGGAGATGCCAAAAACATTCAGTACTTC. Translated: CSASKGGAGDAKNIQYF.

This sequence joins TRBV11-2 and TRBJ1-1, with D hard to call. Germline assignment: CDR1 SGHAT and CDR2 FQNNGV. There are 11 residues in the CDR3. Trimming stripped 5 bases from V and 7 bases from J, with 8 bases between. The chain's CDR3 is CASSQTLEAFF. For the CDR3, the DNA is TGTGCCAGCAGCCAGACACTTGAAGCTTTCTTT.

This chain connects TRBV5-1 to TRBJ2-2, with D perhaps TRBD1 (7 bases). The CDR3 spans 15 residues. Per germline, CDR1 SGHRS and CDR2 YFSETQ. Trimming shortened V by 2 bases and J by 4 bases, and 12 bases separated the two germline ends. The CDR3 sequence is CASSFQGGFTGELFF. CDR3 in DNA: TGCGCCAGCAGCTTCCAGGGGGGATTCACCGGGGAGCTGTTTTTT.

The chain recombines TRBV28 with TRBJ1-4, with 7 bases that match TRBD1. From germline, CDR1 is MDHEN and CDR2 SYDVKM. The CDR3 runs 17 residues. With 7 bases clipped from V and 7 bases from J, the junction kept 18 bases outside the gene matches. The DNA for the CDR3 is TGTGCCAGCACGGGACTAGGGGGCGCGAAGTCAAGTGAAAAACTGTTTTTT. This translates into CASTGLGGAKSSEKLFF.

The gene calls are TRBV18 and TRBJ1-2; 8 bases align to TRBD1. The V gene end was trimmed by 4 bases and the J gene end by 7 bases; junction bases not matched to a gene: 5. Germline V gene sequence: CDR1 KGHSH, CDR2 LQKENI. The CDR3 has 13 residues. CDR3 nucleotide sequence: TGTGCCAGCTCACTTCGGACAGGGACTGGCTACACCTTC. Translation: CASSLRTGTGYTF.

The chain carries TRBV7-6 and TRBJ1-4, with 9 bases matching TRBD1. The CDR3 is 18 amino acids. The trim removed 2 bases at V and 3 bases at J, leaving 10 bases unmatched. Germline CDR1 is SGHVS and CDR2 is FNYEAQ. The CDR3 region is CASSLRQGGSRANEKLFF. Written as DNA, the CDR3 is TGTGCCAGCAGCTTAAGACAGGGGGGCTCGCGGGCTAATGAAAAACTGTTTTTT.

The rearrangement joins TRBV28 to TRBJ1-4, with D perhaps TRBD1 (6 bases). The CDR3 spans 16 residues. Trimming took 2 bases from V and 3 from J, leaving 13 bases between them. CDR1 and CDR2 from the germline V gene are MDHEN and SYDVKM. The CDR3, as DNA: TGTGCCAGCAGTTTACGCCGGGGGGCATCTAATGAAAAACTGTTTTTT. Its protein is CASSLRRGASNEKLFF.

The chain recombines TRBV6-2 or TRBV6-3 with TRBJ2-1, with TRBD1 matching over 10 bases. The CDR3 loop spans 16 amino acids. J lost 1 base, V lost 4 bases, and 4 bases had no gene match. From germline, CDR1 is MNHEY and CDR2 SVGEGT. This CDR3 reads CASSSRTGGSYNEQFF. DNA of the CDR3: TGTGCCAGCAGTTCCAGGACAGGGGGATCCTACAATGAGCAGTTCTTC.

The CDR3 loop is CASTLGGSSSYEQYF. The CDR3, as DNA: TGCGCCAGCACCCTGGGGGGATCGAGCTCCTACGAGCAGTACTTC. V is TRBV5-1 and J is TRBJ2-7, with a possible D match to TRBD2 (6 bases). There are 15 residues in the CDR3. Trimming pared 6 bases from V and 0 bases from J, leaving 16 bases between. Looked up from germline, CDR1 is SGHRS and CDR2 is YFSETQ. The complete variable domain, with remaining parts taken from reference TRBV5-1 and TRBJ2-7, reads KAGVTQTPRYLIKTRGQQVTLSCSPISGHRSVSWYQQTPGQGLQFLFEYFSETQRNKGNFPGRFSGRQFSNSRSEMNVSTLELGDSALYLCASTLGGSSSYEQYFGPGTRLTVT.

V and J are TRBV9 and TRBJ2-3; D gene unclear. The CDR3 sequence is 14 residues long. The V end was cut by 2 bases, the J end by 3 bases, with 10 bases between. Germline V gene lookup returns CDR1 SGDLS and CDR2 YYNGEE. The CDR3 is CASSVGEATDTQYF. The CDR3 DNA sequence: TGTGCCAGCAGCGTCGGCGAGGCGACAGATACGCAGTATTTT.

This chain connects TRBV2 to TRBJ2-1; 8 nucleotides match TRBD2. Germline assignment: CDR1 SNHLY and CDR2 FYNNEI. CDR3 size: 18 residues. V shed 4 bases, J shed 0 bases, and the junction held 11 bases outside the gene matches. The CDR3 protein is CASSGALTSGGSYNEQFF. DNA for the CDR3: TGTGCCAGCAGTGGAGCTCTTACTAGCGGAGGCTCCTACAATGAGCAGTTCTTC.

This chain uses TRBV7-8 with TRBJ2-5; D not certain. This CDR3 spans 13 amino acids. Trimming took off 5 bases at V and 1 base at J, with 8 bases between the two ends. Per germline, CDR1 SGHVS and CDR2 FQNEAQ. The DNA of the CDR3 is TGTGCCAGCAGCCGGAGCCCCCAAGAGACCCAGTACTTC. As protein: CASSRSPQETQYF.

The V gene is TRBV5-1, the J gene TRBJ2-7; 10 bases are shared with TRBD2. The CDR3 extends over 16 amino acids. V gave up 4 bases and J gave up 0 bases; unmatched junction bases: 7. Germline V gene data show CDR1 as SGHRS and CDR2 as YFSETQ. The CDR3 bases are TGCGCCAGCAGCATTTCTAGCGGGAGCCTCTCCTACGAGCAGTACTTC. It yields the protein CASSISSGSLSYEQYF.

The chain joins TRBV24-1 to TRBJ2-3; 8 bases map to TRBD1. After removal of 12 bases from V and 5 bases from J, the junction contained 12 bases not matched to a gene. This CDR3 comprises 14 residues. Germline V gene data show CDR1 as KGHDR and CDR2 as SFDVKD. The CDR3 DNA sequence: TGTGCCGCCCCGGGCAGGGGGCGCGAAGATACGCAGTATTTT. It encodes CAAPGRGREDTQYF.